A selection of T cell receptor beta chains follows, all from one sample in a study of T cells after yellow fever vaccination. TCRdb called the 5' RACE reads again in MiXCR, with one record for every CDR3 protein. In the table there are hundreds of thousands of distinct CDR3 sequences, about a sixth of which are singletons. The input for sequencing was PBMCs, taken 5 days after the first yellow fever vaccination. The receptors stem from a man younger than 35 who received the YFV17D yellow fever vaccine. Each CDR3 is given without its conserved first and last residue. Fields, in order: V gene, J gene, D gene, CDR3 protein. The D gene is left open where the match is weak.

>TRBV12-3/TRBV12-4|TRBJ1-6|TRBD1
ASRAGQGLGISPLH
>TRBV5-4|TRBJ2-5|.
ASSLARLGLETQY
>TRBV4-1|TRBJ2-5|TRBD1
ASSPSNYPQGSRETQY
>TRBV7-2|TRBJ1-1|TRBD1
ASSSEQGREAF
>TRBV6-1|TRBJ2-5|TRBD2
ASSEMGRGGSQETQY
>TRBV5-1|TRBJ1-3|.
ASSSDGVGNTIY
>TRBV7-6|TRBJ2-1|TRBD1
ASSLRQGAYEQF
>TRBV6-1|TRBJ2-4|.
ASSPGTPKNIQY
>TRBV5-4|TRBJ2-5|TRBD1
ASSARTGGKGETQY
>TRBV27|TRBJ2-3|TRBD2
ASSPTSGVLDTQY
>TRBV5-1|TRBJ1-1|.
ASSWRDGGAEAF
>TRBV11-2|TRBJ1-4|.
ASSLGHGGTNEKLF
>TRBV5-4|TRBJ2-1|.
ASSLSPDEQF
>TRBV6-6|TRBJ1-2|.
ASTDTGRYT
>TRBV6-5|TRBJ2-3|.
ASSLIRTVSTDTQY
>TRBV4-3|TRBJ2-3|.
ASSQVSEMGTQY
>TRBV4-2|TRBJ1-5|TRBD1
ASSPVAFGTGVNQPQH
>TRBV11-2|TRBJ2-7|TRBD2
ASSPVQAGLYEQY
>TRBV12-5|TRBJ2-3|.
ASGWSVRGITDTQY
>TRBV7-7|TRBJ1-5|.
ASSPALVVARNQPQH
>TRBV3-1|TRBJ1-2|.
ASSQDGGMGRIYGYT
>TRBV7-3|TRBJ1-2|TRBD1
ASSLSAGQGYGYT
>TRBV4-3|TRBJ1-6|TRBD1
ASSQQGQGASPLH
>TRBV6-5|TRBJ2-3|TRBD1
ASSYSGAGGTDTQY
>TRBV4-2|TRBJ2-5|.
ASSQDGQETQY
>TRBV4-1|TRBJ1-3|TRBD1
ASSPPGQGGNTIY
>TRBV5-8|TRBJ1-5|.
ASSWIKNQPQH
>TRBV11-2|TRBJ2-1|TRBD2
ASSSSGGRNNEQF
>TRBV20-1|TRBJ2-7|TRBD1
SARDWQGAYEQY
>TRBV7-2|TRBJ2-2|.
ASSPSVVYTGELF
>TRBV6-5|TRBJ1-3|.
ASSYAFASGNTIY
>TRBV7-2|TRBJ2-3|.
ASSIDVSTDTQY
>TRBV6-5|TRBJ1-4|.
ASSYSLGGGSEKLF
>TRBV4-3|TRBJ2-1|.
ASSQEGWASRLSYNEQF
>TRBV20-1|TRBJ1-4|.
SAEAETIKVTTNEKLF
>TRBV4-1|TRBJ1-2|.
ASSQELRINYGYT
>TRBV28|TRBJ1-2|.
ASSLLDRFYGYT
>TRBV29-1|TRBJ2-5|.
SVAFSGGETQY
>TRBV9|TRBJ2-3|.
ASSGRGSVTDTQY
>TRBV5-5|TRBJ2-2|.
ASSFTSGGELF
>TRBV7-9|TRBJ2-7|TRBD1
ASSETGVNEQY
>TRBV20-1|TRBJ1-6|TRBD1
SARPTGEASPLH
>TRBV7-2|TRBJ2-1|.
ASSLDVGYNVQF
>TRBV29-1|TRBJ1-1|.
SVEDNTGLLYTEAF
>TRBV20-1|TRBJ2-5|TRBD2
SASAAGGQETQY
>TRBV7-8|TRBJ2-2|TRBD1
ASSLVGDRGSGELF
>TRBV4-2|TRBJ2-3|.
ASSQDQIGADTQY
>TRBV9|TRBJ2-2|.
ASSVSSRTGELF
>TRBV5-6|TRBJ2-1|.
ASSLGQVYNEQF
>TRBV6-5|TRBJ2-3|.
ASSYYRASDTQY
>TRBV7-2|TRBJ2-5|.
ASSSRDWRERETQY
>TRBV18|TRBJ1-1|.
ASSPSSVTEAF
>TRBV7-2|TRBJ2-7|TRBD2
ASSLRTSGELYEQY
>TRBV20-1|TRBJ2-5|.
SASGRGAAETQY
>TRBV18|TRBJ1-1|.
ASSRWPGNTEAF
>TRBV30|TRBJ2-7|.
AWNSNSYEQY
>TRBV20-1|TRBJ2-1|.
SASPQRGYNEQF
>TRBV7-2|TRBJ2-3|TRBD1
ASSPARGPTDTQY
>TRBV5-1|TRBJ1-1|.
ASSSIGQPNTEAF